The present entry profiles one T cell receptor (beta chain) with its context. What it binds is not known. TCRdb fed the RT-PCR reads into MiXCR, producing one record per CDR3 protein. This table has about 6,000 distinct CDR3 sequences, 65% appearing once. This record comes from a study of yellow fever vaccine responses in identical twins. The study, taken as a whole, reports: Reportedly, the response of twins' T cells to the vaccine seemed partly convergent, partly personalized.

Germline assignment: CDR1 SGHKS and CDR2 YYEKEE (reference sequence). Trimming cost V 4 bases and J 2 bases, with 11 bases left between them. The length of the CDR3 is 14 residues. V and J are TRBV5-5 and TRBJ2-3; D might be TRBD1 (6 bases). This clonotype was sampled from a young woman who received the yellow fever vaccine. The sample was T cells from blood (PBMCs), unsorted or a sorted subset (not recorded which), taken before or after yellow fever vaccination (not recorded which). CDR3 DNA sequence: TGTGCCAGCAGCAGGACAGCGACCACAGATACGCAGTATTTT. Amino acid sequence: CASSRTATTDTQYF. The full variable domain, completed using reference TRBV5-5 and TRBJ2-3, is DAGVTQSPTHLIKTRGQQVTLRCSPISGHKSVSWYQQVLGQGPQFIFQYYEKEERGRGNFPDRFSARQFPNYSSELNVNALLLGDSALYLCASSRTATTDTQYFGPGTRLTVL.